What follows are 29 T cell receptor beta chains derived from one specimen sequenced in a study of blood T cell repertoires in COVID-19. The data were produced by immunoSEQ multiplex PCR, yet TCRdb's version contains in-frame clones alone and is incomplete. The data show 130,000 or so clones, around three quarters seen once. Sequencing was done on a sample of peripheral blood. The receptors derive from a man aged 50-59 years with acute or convalescent COVID-19.

The chain uses TRBV15 and TRBJ1-2; the D is unclear. In germline, CDR1 is LNHNV, CDR2 YYDKDF (reference sequence). The V end lost 1 base, the J end lost 8 bases, and 5 bases lay between the germline ends. CDR3 size: 11 residues. The CDR3 nucleotides read TGTGCCACCAGCAGAGCCCAGGGCTACACCTTC. This translates into CATSRAQGYTF.

The chain combines TRBV15 with TRBJ2-1; TRBD1 aligns across 7 bases. V was pared by 0 bases and J by 0 bases, with 11 bases of the junction left unmatched. Germline V gene lookup returns CDR1 LNHNV and CDR2 YYDKDF (reference sequence). The CDR3 totals 19 residues. The CDR3 is CATSRESVGTASSYNEQFF. The CDR3 DNA sequence: TGTGCCACCAGCAGAGAAAGCGTCGGGACAGCTAGCTCCTACAATGAGCAGTTCTTC.

The chain carries TRBV4-2 and TRBJ1-4, with D perhaps matching TRBD1 (6 bases). There are 18 residues in the CDR3. Germline values: CDR1 LGHNA, CDR2 YNFKEQ. V gave up 0 bases and J gave up 8 bases, with 22 bases separating them. The CDR3 reads CASSQDGRGLGAREKLFF. The CDR3 nucleotides are TGTGCCAGCAGCCAAGACGGCCGCGGGCTGGGGGCGCGAGAAAAACTGTTTTTT.

CDR3 region: CASSVGQGYGTGELFF. In DNA, the CDR3 is TGTGCCAGCAGCGTAGGACAGGGCTACGGGACCGGGGAGCTGTTTTTT. The J gene is TRBJ2-2, the V gene TRBV9; 7 nucleotides align to TRBD1. Trimming at V came to 0 bases and at J to 5 bases, leaving 7 bases not matched to a gene. Germline assignment: CDR1 SGDLS and CDR2 YYNGEE. CDR3 size: 16 residues.

This chain's CDR3 is CASSYSYYEQYF. CDR3 DNA sequence: TGTGCCAGCAGTTACTCGTACTACGAGCAGTACTTC. The V call is TRBV6-2 or TRBV6-3, the J call TRBJ2-7; D gene uncertain. The V end was cut by 0 bases, the J end by 3 bases, with 3 bases between. Germline V gene sequence: CDR1 MNHEY, CDR2 SVGEGT. This CDR3 is built from 12 residues.

J is TRBJ1-1 and V is TRBV29-1; maybe TRBD1 (6 bases). V lost 5 bases and J 4 bases, leaving 17 bases between the germline ends. This CDR3 is 14 amino acids long. The germline gives CDR1 SQVTM, CDR2 ANQGSEA. This CDR3 reads CSVIEGGRGTEAFF. The DNA for the CDR3 is TGCAGCGTTATAGAAGGGGGTAGAGGCACTGAAGCTTTCTTT. Variable domain in full (rest from reference TRBV29-1 and TRBJ1-1): SAVISQKPSRDICQRGTSLTIQCQVDSQVTMMFWYRQQPGQSLTLIATANQGSEATYESGFVIDKFPISRPNLTFSTLTVSNMSPEDSSIYLCSVIEGGRGTEAFFGQGTRLTVV.

This sequence joins TRBV2 and TRBJ2-1; D is ambiguous. The germline CDR1 and CDR2 sequences are SNHLY and FYNNEI. The CDR3 is 11 amino acids. The V end lost 5 bases, the J end lost 4 bases, and 3 bases lay between the germline ends. The CDR3 here is CASSQYNEQFF. CDR3 sequence (DNA): TGTGCCAGCAGTCAGTACAATGAGCAGTTCTTC.

The chain combines TRBV10-1 with TRBJ2-3; 7 bases map to TRBD1. CDR3 length equals 14 residues. The junction had 5 bases not matched to a gene; V was cut back by 5 bases and J by 3 bases. Germline V lookup: CDR1 WNHNN, CDR2 SYGVQD (reference sequence). The CDR3 DNA reads as TGCGCCAGCAGTACGGGACAGATAACAGATACGCAGTATTTT. Its protein product is CASSTGQITDTQYF.

This clone came up a few times. The V and J genes are TRBV28 and TRBJ1-3; D not resolved. Germline V CDR1 and CDR2: MDHEN, SYDVKM. V was trimmed by 5 bases and J by 3 bases, leaving 20 bases between them. The CDR3 length is 17 residues. The CDR3 is CASSRSPPEQYGNTIYF. The CDR3, as DNA: TGTGCCAGCAGTCGAAGCCCCCCGGAGCAATATGGAAACACCATATATTTT. The full variable domain, completed using reference TRBV28 and TRBJ1-3, is DVKVTQSSRYLVKRTGEKVFLECVQDMDHENMFWYRQDPGLGLRLIYFSYDVKMKEKGDIPEGYSVSREKKERFSLILESASTNQTSMYLCASSRSPPEQYGNTIYFGEGSWLTVV.

This chain connects TRBV15 to TRBJ2-1, with TRBD1 matching 8 bases. Germline-derived CDR1 and CDR2 are LNHNV and YYDKDF (reference sequence). Trimming removed 3 bases from V and 9 bases from J; junction bases left unmatched: 4. CDR3 length: 13 amino acids. CDR3 amino acids: CATSRDRASEQFF. CDR3 DNA sequence: TGTGCCACCAGCAGGGACAGGGCTAGTGAGCAGTTCTTC. Together with reference TRBV15 and TRBJ2-1, the CDR3 gives the full variable domain: DAMVIQNPRYQVTQFGKPVTLSCSQTLNHNVMYWYQQKSSQAPKLLFHYYDKDFNNEADTPDNFQSRRPNTSFCFLDIRSPGLGDTAMYLCATSRDRASEQFFGPGTRLTVL.

The chain is built from TRBV29-1 and TRBJ1-6; D gene uncertain. The ends were cut back, 7 bases at V and 3 bases at J, with 7 bases in the middle. The CDR3 has 12 amino acids. Germline loops: CDR1 SQVTM, CDR2 ANQGSEA. CDR3 loop: CSAGDYNSPLHF. For the CDR3, the DNA is TGCAGCGCCGGGGACTATAATTCACCCCTCCACTTT.

V and J are TRBV2 and TRBJ2-1, with 11 bases matching TRBD2. The length of the CDR3 is 15 residues. Losses at the gene ends were 4 bases for V and 9 bases for J; bases not matched to a gene: 8. Germline V CDR1 and CDR2: SNHLY, FYNNEI. The chain's CDR3 is CASSALSGGAGEQFF. The CDR3 DNA reads TGTGCCAGCAGTGCTCTTAGCGGGGGGGCGGGTGAGCAGTTCTTC.

This chain connects TRBV7-8 to TRBJ2-3, with TRBD1 as a possible D gene (5 bases). CDR1 and CDR2 (germline): SGHVS, FQNEAQ. V was trimmed by 5 bases and J by 3 bases, leaving 15 bases between them. This CDR3 spans 15 amino acids. CDR3 DNA: TGTGCCAGCAGCCGATTGTGGGGCAGTACAGATACGCAGTATTTT. Protein sequence: CASSRLWGSTDTQYF.

This chain links TRBV4-2 with TRBJ1-4, with D unclear. Trimming took 0 bases from V and 0 from J, leaving 5 bases between them. Germline-derived CDR1 and CDR2 are LGHNA and YNFKEQ. The CDR3 length is 15 residues. In DNA form, the CDR3 reads TGTGCCAGCAGCCAAGAACAACCAACTAATGAAAAACTGTTTTTT. Its protein is CASSQEQPTNEKLFF.

The rearrangement joins TRBV5-6 to TRBJ2-7, with D perhaps TRBD2 (6 bases). V was cut by 0 bases and J by 11 bases, with 18 bases left in between. Germline loops: CDR1 SGHDT, CDR2 YYEEEE. This CDR3 is 14 amino acids long. CDR3 DNA: TGTGCCAGCAGCTTGGCAGCGGGCCCGCCAGACGAGTACGTC. Protein: CASSLAAGPPDEYV.

This chain uses TRBV29-1 with TRBJ1-1, with D uncertain. The CDR3 totals 11 residues. Germline CDR1 SQVTM, CDR2 ANQGSEA. Trimming left V 1 base short and J 8 bases short, with 8 bases between. CDR3 amino acids: CSVEVAQEAFF. As DNA, the CDR3 is TGCAGCGTTGAAGTGGCTCAGGAAGCTTTCTTT.

The chain couples TRBV2 to TRBJ2-3, with 7 bases that match TRBD2. This CDR3 contains 12 residues. From germline, CDR1 is SNHLY and CDR2 FYNNEI. V shed 1 base, J shed 8 bases, and the junction held 0 bases outside the gene matches. CDR3 DNA sequence: TGTGCCAGCAGTGAAGGGGGGGGTACGCAGTATTTT. The encoded protein is CASSEGGGTQYF.

The V gene is TRBV4-2, the J gene TRBJ1-6; TRBD1 agrees at 7 bases. This CDR3 has 18 residues. Germline V gene data show CDR1 as LGHNA and CDR2 as YNFKEQ. With 0 bases clipped from V and 1 base from J, the junction kept 6 bases outside the gene matches. CDR3: CASSQDGGTASYNSPLHF. CDR3 nucleotide sequence: TGTGCCAGCAGCCAAGATGGTGGGACAGCGTCCTATAATTCACCCCTCCACTTT.

This sequence joins TRBV6-5 and TRBJ2-3; D is uncertain. Trimming left V 3 bases short and J 4 bases short, with 14 bases between. The CDR3 has 15 residues. Per the germline V gene, CDR1 is MNHEY and CDR2 is SVGAGI. CDR3 nucleotide sequence: TGTGCCAGCAGTTATAAAAGCGTAACCGCAGATACGCAGTATTTT. Translating gives CASSYKSVTADTQYF.

The chain employs TRBV3-1 (or the pseudogene TRBV3-2) and TRBJ2-5, with D possibly matching TRBD2 (6 bases). Trimming pared 0 bases from V and 2 bases from J, leaving 13 bases between. The CDR3 consists of 16 residues. CDR1 and CDR2 from the germline V gene are LGHDT and YNNKEL (reference sequence). CDR3 amino acids: CASSQEGYGLQETQYF. The CDR3 DNA reads TGTGCCAGCAGCCAAGAAGGATATGGACTACAAGAGACCCAGTACTTC.

V gene TRBV7-8 combines with J gene TRBJ2-6; 7 bases line up with TRBD1. CDR3 length: 21 amino acids. Trimming took 1 base from V and 2 from J; bases not matched to a gene: 17. CDR1 and CDR2 (germline): SGHVS, FQNEAQ. This CDR3 reads CASSLVTGQRSPSAGANVLTF. In DNA form, the CDR3 reads TGTGCCAGCAGCTTAGTAACGGGACAGCGGTCACCTTCCGCTGGGGCCAACGTCCTGACTTTC. Based on the CDR3 plus reference TRBV7-8 and TRBJ2-6, the full variable domain is GAGVSQSPRYKVAKRGQDVALRCDPISGHVSLFWYQQALGQGPEFLTYFQNEAQLDKSGLPSDRFFAERPEGSVSTLKIQRTQQEDSAVYLCASSLVTGQRSPSAGANVLTFGAGSRLTVL.

The V and J genes are TRBV9 and TRBJ2-5; tentative D call: TRBD2 (6 bases). V lost 0 bases and J 2 bases, leaving 17 bases between the germline ends. Germline CDR1 SGDLS, CDR2 YYNGEE. The CDR3 is 17 residues long. The CDR3 region has the DNA TGTGCCAGCAGCGTAGGGAGGGTGACTGCCATACAAGAGACCCAGTACTTC. It yields the protein CASSVGRVTAIQETQYF.

This clone was picked up one time. The rearrangement links TRBV5-5 to TRBJ2-1, with 8 bases that match TRBD1. The CDR3 totals 15 residues. V lost 4 bases, J lost 0 bases, and 3 bases stayed unmatched. Germline V gene data show CDR1 as SGHKS and CDR2 as YYEKEE (reference sequence). CDR3 coding DNA: TGTGCCAGCAGCAGACAGGGGAGCTCCTACAATGAGCAGTTCTTC. The encoded protein is CASSRQGSSYNEQFF. Together with reference TRBV5-5 and TRBJ2-1, the CDR3 gives the full variable domain: DAGVTQSPTHLIKTRGQQVTLRCSPISGHKSVSWYQQVLGQGPQFIFQYYEKEERGRGNFPDRFSARQFPNYSSELNVNALLLGDSALYLCASSRQGSSYNEQFFGPGTRLTVL.

The chain combines TRBV18 with TRBJ2-7; 10 positions agree with TRBD2. Germline V gene data show CDR1 as KGHSH and CDR2 as LQKENI. The CDR3 covers 15 residues. J lost 0 bases, V lost 3 bases, and 2 bases had no gene match. The CDR3 nucleotides read TGTGCCAGCTCACCGATAGCGGGGGGCTCCTACGAGCAGTACGTC. Amino acids: CASSPIAGGSYEQYV.

The J gene is TRBJ1-1, the V gene TRBV5-6; weak D call: TRBD1 (5 bases). Trimming took off 5 bases at V and 1 base at J, with 15 bases between the two ends. Germline V gene lookup returns CDR1 SGHDT and CDR2 YYEEEE. The CDR3 is 15 residues long. CDR3 DNA sequence: TGTGCCAGCAGAAAATGGCAGGGTTGGAACACTGAAGCTTTCTTT. It yields the protein CASRKWQGWNTEAFF. Complete variable domain (other parts from reference TRBV5-6 and TRBJ1-1): DAGVTQSPTHLIKTRGQQVTLRCSPKSGHDTVSWYQQALGQGPQFIFQYYEEEERQRGNFPDRFSGHQFPNYSSELNVNALLLGDSALYLCASRKWQGWNTEAFFGQGTRLTVV.

A note on this clone: Other nucleotide sequences from this sample produce the same CDR3. The chain carries TRBV19 and TRBJ1-2; D call uncertain. This CDR3 comprises 11 residues. Germline V gives CDR1 LNHDA, CDR2 SQIVND (reference sequence). The V and J ends lost 6 bases and 4 bases respectively, with 6 bases between them. CDR3 DNA: TGTGCCAGTAGGGGCCTCTATGGCTACACCTTC. The encoded protein is CASRGLYGYTF.

The chain couples TRBV5-1 to TRBJ2-3; TRBD2 is a possible D gene (7 bases). This CDR3 region has 16 residues. Trimming pared 0 bases from V and 2 bases from J, leaving 13 bases between. CDR1 and CDR2 (germline): SGHRS, YFSETQ. In DNA form, the CDR3 reads TGCGCCAGCAGCTTGGGTGCGGGGGCCGACACAGATACGCAGTATTTT. This encodes CASSLGAGADTDTQYF.

The rearrangement links TRBV7-8 to TRBJ1-5; 11 bases match TRBD1. Per the germline V gene, CDR1 is SGHVS and CDR2 is FQNEAQ. This CDR3 has 14 residues. The J segment lost 4 bases and the V segment lost 5 bases, leaving 1 base of the junction unmatched. The CDR3 is CASSGDRGNQPQHF. The CDR3 bases are TGTGCCAGCAGCGGGGACAGGGGGAATCAGCCCCAGCATTTT. The full variable domain, with the rest looked up from reference TRBV7-8 and TRBJ1-5, is GAGVSQSPRYKVAKRGQDVALRCDPISGHVSLFWYQQALGQGPEFLTYFQNEAQLDKSGLPSDRFFAERPEGSVSTLKIQRTQQEDSAVYLCASSGDRGNQPQHFGDGTRLSIL.

This clone showed up just a few times. This chain connects TRBV18 to TRBJ1-5; unclear D gene. CDR3 length equals 15 residues. CDR1 and CDR2 (germline): KGHSH, LQKENI. V shed 1 base and J shed 2 bases, with 9 bases lying between them. CDR3 coding DNA: TGTGCCAGCTCACCACGGGGAGATGGCAATCAGCCCCAGCATTTT. Translated: CASSPRGDGNQPQHF. The whole variable domain, filled in from reference TRBV18 and TRBJ1-5, reads NAGVMQNPRHLVRRRGQEARLRCSPMKGHSHVYWYRQLPEEGLKFMVYLQKENIIDESGMPKERFSAEFPKEGPSILRIQQVVRGDSAAYFCASSPRGDGNQPQHFGDGTRLSIL.